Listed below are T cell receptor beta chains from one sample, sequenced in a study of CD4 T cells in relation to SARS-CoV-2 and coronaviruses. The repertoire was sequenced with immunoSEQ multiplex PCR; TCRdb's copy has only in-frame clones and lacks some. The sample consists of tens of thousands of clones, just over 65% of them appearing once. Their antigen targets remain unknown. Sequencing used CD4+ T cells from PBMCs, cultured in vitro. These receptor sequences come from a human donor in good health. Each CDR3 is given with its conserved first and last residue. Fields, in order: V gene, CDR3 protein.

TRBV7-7	CASSAGLGGGDTQYF
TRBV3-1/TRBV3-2	CASSRGRYNEQFF
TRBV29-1	CSVGEPPRETQYF
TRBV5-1	CASSPGHTNTGELFF
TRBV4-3	CASSQGGLNSGNTIYF
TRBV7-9	CASSLVPGQGIGQPQHF
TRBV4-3	CASSPTGAGANVLTF
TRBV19	CASSISTGTGFETQYF
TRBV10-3	CAISEGKGSSYGYTF
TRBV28	CASSLTQIYGYTF
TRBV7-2	CASSLSGEYTEAFF
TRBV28	CASSSSGMSYGYTF
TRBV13	CASSFHGKVGTQYF
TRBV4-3	CASSQGGAGPQETQYF
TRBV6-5	CASSSLAGGAPSEQYF
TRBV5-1	CASSRAGGPGSDTQYF
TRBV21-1	CASSKGSPTDRVFYNEQFF
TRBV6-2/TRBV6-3	CASSYSKSDTEAFF
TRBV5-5	CASSLVVLVRQGEEYGYTF
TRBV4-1	CASSQEWGARTDTQYF
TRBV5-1	CASSPGAGLVGAGEQFF
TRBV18	CASYTKDGSSYNEQFF
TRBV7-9	CASSSERTGGTYEQYF
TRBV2	CASSELPYNEQFF
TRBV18	CASSPSLTDQETQYF
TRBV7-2	CASSLLGVGETQYF
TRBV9	CASSPSGQYGNTIYF